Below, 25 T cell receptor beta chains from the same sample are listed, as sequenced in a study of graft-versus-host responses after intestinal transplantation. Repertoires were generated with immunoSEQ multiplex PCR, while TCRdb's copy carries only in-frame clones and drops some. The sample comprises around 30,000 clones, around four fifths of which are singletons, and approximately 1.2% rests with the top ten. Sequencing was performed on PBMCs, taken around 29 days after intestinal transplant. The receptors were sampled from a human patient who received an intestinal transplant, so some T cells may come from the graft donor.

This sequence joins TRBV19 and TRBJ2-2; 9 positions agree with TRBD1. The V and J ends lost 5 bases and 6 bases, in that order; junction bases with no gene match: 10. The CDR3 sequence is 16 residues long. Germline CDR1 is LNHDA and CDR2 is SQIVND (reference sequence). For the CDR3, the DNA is TGTGCCAGTAGTTCATACAGGGGGCGGGACCCCGGGGAGCTGTTTTTT. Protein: CASSSYRGRDPGELFF.

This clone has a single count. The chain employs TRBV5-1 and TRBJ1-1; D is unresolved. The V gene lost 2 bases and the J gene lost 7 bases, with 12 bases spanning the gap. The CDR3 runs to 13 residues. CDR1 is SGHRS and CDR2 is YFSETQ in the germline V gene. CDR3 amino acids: CASSFYPGFEAFF. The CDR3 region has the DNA TGCGCCAGCAGCTTTTATCCGGGATTTGAAGCTTTCTTT.

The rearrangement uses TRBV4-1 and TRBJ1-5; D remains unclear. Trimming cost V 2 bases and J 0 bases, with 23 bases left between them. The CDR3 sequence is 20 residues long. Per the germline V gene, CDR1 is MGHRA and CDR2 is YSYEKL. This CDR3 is CASSQSLGSGLLNSNQPQHF. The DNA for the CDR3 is TGCGCCAGCAGCCAATCACTCGGCAGCGGCCTCCTTAATAGCAATCAGCCCCAGCATTTT.

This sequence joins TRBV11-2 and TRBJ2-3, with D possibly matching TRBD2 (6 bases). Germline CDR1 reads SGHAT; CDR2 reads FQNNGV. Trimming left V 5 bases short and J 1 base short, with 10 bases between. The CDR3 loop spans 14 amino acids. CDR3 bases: TGTGCCAGCAGCCACCTAGCGCGCACAGATACGCAGTATTTT. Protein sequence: CASSHLARTDTQYF.

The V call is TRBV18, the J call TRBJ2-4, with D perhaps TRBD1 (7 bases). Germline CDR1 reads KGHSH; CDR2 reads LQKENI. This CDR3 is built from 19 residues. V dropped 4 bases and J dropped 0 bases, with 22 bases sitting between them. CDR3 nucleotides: TGTGCCAGCTCACACCACAGGGGCTGGGACTGGATAGCCAAAAACATTCAGTACTTC. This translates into CASSHHRGWDWIAKNIQYF. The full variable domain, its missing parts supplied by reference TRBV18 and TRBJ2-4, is NAGVMQNPRHLVRRRGQEARLRCSPMKGHSHVYWYRQLPEEGLKFMVYLQKENIIDESGMPKERFSAEFPKEGPSILRIQQVVRGDSAAYFCASSHHRGWDWIAKNIQYFGAGTRLSVL.

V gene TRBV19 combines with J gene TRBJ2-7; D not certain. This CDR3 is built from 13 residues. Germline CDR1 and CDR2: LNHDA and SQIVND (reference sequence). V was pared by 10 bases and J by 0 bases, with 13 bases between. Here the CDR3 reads CATAGPNSYEQYF. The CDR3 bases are TGTGCCACAGCAGGACCAAACTCCTACGAGCAGTACTTC.

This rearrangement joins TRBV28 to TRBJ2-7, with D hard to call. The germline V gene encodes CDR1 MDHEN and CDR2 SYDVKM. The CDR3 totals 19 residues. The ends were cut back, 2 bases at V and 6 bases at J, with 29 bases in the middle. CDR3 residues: CASSLRGRLGKAGACEQYF. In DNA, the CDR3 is TGTGCCAGCAGTTTACGCGGTCGTTTGGGGAAGGCCGGAGCATGCGAGCAGTACTTC.

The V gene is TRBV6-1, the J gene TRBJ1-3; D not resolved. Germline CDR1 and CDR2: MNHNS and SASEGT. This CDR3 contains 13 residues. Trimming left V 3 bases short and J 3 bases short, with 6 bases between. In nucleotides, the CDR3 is TGTGCCAGCAGTGACAGGTTTGGAAACACCATATATTTT. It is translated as CASSDRFGNTIYF.

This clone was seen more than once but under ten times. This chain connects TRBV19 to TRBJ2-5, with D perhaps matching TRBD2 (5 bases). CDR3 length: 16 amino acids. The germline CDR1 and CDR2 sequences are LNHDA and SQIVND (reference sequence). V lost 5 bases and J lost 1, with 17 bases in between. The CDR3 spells CASSANYGLVQETQYF. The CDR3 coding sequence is TGTGCCAGTAGTGCAAATTACGGACTGGTCCAAGAGACCCAGTACTTC.

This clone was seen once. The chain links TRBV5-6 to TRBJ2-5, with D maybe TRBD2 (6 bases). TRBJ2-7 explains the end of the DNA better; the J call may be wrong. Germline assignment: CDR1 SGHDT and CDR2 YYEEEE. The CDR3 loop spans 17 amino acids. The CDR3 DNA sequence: TGTGCCAGCAGCTTGGCCTTTTCGGGACTCAGCTCCTACGAGCAGTACTTC. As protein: CASSLAFSGLSSYEQYF.

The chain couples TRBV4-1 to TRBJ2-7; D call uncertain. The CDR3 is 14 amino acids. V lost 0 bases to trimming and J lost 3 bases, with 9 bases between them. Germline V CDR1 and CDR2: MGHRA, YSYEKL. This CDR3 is CASSQEVPGYEQYF. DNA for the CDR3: TGCGCCAGCAGCCAAGAGGTGCCAGGCTACGAGCAGTACTTC.

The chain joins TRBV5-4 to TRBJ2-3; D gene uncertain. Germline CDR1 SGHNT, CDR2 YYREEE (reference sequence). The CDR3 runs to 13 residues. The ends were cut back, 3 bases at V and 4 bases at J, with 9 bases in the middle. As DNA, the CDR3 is TGTGCCAGCAGCTCAGAACCCCCAGATACGCAGTATTTT. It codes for CASSSEPPDTQYF.

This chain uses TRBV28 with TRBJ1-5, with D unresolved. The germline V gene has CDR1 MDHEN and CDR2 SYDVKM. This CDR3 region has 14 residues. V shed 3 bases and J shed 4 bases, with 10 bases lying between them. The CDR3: CASSLLAGNQPQHF. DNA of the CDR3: TGTGCCAGCAGTTTGCTAGCGGGGAATCAGCCCCAGCATTTT.

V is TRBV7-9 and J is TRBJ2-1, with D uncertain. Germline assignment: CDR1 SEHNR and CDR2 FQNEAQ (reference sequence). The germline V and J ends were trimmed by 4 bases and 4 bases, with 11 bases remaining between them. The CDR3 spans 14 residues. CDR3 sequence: CASSWSAMYNEQFF. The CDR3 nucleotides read TGTGCCAGCAGCTGGTCAGCTATGTACAATGAGCAGTTCTTC.

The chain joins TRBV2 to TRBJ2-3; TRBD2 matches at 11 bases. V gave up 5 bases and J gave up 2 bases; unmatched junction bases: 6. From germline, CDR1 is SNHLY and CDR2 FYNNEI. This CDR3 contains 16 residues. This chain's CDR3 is CASSFGTSGNTDTQYF. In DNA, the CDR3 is TGTGCCAGCAGTTTCGGGACTAGCGGTAACACAGATACGCAGTATTTT.

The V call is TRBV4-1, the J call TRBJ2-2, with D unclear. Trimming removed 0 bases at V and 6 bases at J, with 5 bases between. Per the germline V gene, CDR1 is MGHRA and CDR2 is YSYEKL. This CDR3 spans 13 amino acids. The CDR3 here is CASSQEWPGELFF. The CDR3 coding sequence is TGCGCCAGCAGCCAAGAGTGGCCCGGGGAGCTGTTTTTT.

The CDR3 loop is CASSYSETGNQPQHF. Here the CDR3 DNA reads TGTGCCAGCAGTTACTCCGAGACAGGCAATCAGCCCCAGCATTTT. This chain connects TRBV6-5 to TRBJ1-5; TRBD1 is a possible D gene (5 bases). The V end was cut by 0 bases, the J end by 2 bases, with 8 bases between. CDR3 length: 15 amino acids. Germline V gene sequence: CDR1 MNHEY, CDR2 SVGAGI.

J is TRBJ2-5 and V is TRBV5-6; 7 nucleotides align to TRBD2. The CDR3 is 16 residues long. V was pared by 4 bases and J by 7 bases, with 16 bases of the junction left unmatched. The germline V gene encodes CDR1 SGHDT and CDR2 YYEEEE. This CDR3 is CASSHRVAGVRVTQYF. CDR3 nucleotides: TGTGCCAGCAGCCATCGGGTAGCGGGTGTTCGGGTGACCCAGTACTTC. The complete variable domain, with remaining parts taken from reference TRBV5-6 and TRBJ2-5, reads DAGVTQSPTHLIKTRGQQVTLRCSPKSGHDTVSWYQQALGQGPQFIFQYYEEEERQRGNFPDRFSGHQFPNYSSELNVNALLLGDSALYLCASSHRVAGVRVTQYFGPGTRLLVL.

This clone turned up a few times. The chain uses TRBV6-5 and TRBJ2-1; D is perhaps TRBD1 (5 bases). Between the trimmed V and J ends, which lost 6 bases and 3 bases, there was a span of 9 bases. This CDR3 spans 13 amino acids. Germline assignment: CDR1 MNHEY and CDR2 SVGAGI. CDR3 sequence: CASSQTVYNEQFF. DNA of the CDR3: TGTGCCAGCAGCCAGACAGTCTACAATGAGCAGTTCTTC.

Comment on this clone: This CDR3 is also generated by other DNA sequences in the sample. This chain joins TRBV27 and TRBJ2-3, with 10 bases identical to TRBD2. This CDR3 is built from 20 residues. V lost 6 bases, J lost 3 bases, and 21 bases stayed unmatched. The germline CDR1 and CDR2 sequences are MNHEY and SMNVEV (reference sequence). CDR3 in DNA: TGTGCCAGCAGCGACAGGGGTGGTCAGCGGGAGGGGGGGAGTACAGATACGCAGTATTTT. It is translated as CASSDRGGQREGGSTDTQYF.

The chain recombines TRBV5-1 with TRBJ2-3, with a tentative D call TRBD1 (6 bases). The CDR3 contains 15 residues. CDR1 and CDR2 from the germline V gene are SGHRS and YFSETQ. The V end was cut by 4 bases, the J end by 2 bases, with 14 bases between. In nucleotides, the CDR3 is TGCGCCAGCAGCCCCCAGGACAGATACACAGATACGCAGTATTTT. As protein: CASSPQDRYTDTQYF.

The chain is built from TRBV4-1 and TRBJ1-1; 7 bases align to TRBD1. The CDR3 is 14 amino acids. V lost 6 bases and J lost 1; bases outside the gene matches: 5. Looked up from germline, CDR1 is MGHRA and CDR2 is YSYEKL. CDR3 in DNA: TGCGCCAGCAGGCAGGGACAGCCGAACACTGAAGCTTTCTTT. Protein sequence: CASRQGQPNTEAFF.

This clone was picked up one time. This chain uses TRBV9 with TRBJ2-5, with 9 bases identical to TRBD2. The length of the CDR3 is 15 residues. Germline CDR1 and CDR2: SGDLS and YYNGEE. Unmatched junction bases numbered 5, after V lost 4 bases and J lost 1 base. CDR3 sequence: CASSTVSGGQETQYF. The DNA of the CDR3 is TGTGCCAGCAGCACAGTTAGCGGGGGCCAAGAGACCCAGTACTTC.

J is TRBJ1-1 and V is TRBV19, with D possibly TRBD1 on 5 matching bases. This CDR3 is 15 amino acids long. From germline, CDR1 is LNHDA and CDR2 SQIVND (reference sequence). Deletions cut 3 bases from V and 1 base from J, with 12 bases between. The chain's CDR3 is CASSILTGGNTEAFF. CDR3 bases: TGTGCCAGTAGTATCTTGACCGGGGGGAACACTGAAGCTTTCTTT.

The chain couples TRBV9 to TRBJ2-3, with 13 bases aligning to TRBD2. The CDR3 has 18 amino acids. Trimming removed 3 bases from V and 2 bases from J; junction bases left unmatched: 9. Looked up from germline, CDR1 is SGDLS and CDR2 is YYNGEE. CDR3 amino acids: CASSASTSGGLYTDTQYF. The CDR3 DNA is TGTGCCAGCAGCGCTTCGACTAGCGGGGGGTTATACACAGATACGCAGTATTTT.